Below, 20 T cell receptor beta chains from the same sample are listed, as sequenced in a study of blood T cell repertoires in COVID-19. The table came from immunoSEQ multiplex PCR; TCRdb's copy has only in-frame clones and leaves some out. This sample carries 60,000 to 80,000 clones, approximately 80% of them seen once, and the ten largest clones take 10% to 15%. The sequenced material came from peripheral blood. These receptors originate from a man between 45 and 60 years old with COVID-19, enrolled during active disease.

This sequence joins TRBV6-5 and TRBJ2-2; D may be TRBD1 (6 bases). In germline, CDR1 is MNHEY, CDR2 SVGAGI. V was pared by 8 bases and J by 5 bases, with 18 bases between. The CDR3 extends over 15 amino acids. The CDR3: CASRGGSFLTGELFF. CDR3 DNA: TGTGCCAGCCGAGGGGGTTCTTTCCTAACCGGGGAGCTGTTTTTT.

The V and J genes are TRBV3-1 (or the pseudogene TRBV3-2) and TRBJ2-4, with D tentatively TRBD1 (6 bases). From germline, CDR1 is LGHDT and CDR2 YNNKEL (reference sequence). The CDR3 totals 13 residues. V was clipped by 6 bases and J by 9 bases, with 15 bases between them. CDR3 loop: CASSRQGLSIQYF. The DNA of the CDR3 is TGTGCCAGCAGTCGGCAGGGGCTAAGCATTCAGTACTTC.

The chain joins TRBV3-1 (or the pseudogene TRBV3-2) to TRBJ2-6, with D possibly being TRBD1 (6 bases). Germline loops: CDR1 LGHDT, CDR2 YNNKEL (reference sequence). V shed 2 bases and J shed 0 bases, with 8 bases lying between them. The CDR3 length is 16 residues. The CDR3 DNA follows: TGTGCCAGCAGCCAACGGACAGACTCTGGGGCCAACGTCCTGACTTTC. Translated: CASSQRTDSGANVLTF.

This clone has more than one count but fewer than ten. The chain carries TRBV3-1 (or the pseudogene TRBV3-2) and TRBJ2-2, with D uncertain. Germline V lookup: CDR1 LGHDT, CDR2 YNNKEL (reference sequence). The ends were cut back, 4 bases at V and 7 bases at J, with 16 bases in the middle. The CDR3 extends over 15 amino acids. CDR3 coding DNA: TGTGCCAGCAGCCGACGGAGCCCGCTCCACGGGGAGCTGTTTTTT. Translation gives CASSRRSPLHGELFF.

The chain combines TRBV24-1 with TRBJ2-3; 7 positions match TRBD1. The CDR3 runs to 16 residues. Germline V gene data show CDR1 as KGHDR and CDR2 as SFDVKD. V gave up 4 bases and J gave up 3 bases; unmatched junction bases: 9. CDR3 amino acids: CATSDLTGMKTDTQYF. CDR3 DNA: TGTGCCACCAGTGACCTGACAGGGATGAAAACAGATACGCAGTATTTT.

The rearrangement joins TRBV27 to TRBJ2-7; possible D gene TRBD1, 5 bases. The CDR3 spans 12 residues. Trimming pared 2 bases from V and 4 bases from J, leaving 6 bases between. Germline CDR1 MNHEY, CDR2 SMNVEV (reference sequence). CDR3 residues: CASSLQGYEQYF. The CDR3 nucleotides read TGTGCCAGCAGTTTACAGGGATACGAGCAGTACTTC.

This chain connects TRBV7-6 to TRBJ2-1; maybe TRBD2 (6 bases). Germline lookup yields CDR1 SGHVS and CDR2 FNYEAQ. V gave up 5 bases and J gave up 9 bases, with 11 bases separating them. The CDR3 is 12 residues long. In DNA, the CDR3 is TGTGCCAGCAGCACGCAGGGAGGTGAGCAGTTCTTC. Translation gives CASSTQGGEQFF. Together with reference TRBV7-6 and TRBJ2-1, the CDR3 gives the full variable domain: GAGVSQSPRYKVTKRGQDVALRCDPISGHVSLYWYRQALGQGPEFLTYFNYEAQQDKSGLPNDRFSAERPEGSISTLTIQRTEQRDSAMYRCASSTQGGEQFFGPGTRLTVL.

This chain links TRBV5-5 with TRBJ2-7; no clear D gene. Germline loops: CDR1 SGHKS, CDR2 YYEKEE (reference sequence). V was shortened by 4 bases and J by 4 bases, with 18 bases between the two germline ends. The CDR3 covers 15 residues. The CDR3 is CASSPLLQAHYEQYF. The DNA for the CDR3 is TGTGCCAGCAGCCCCTTGCTGCAGGCTCATTACGAGCAGTACTTC.

The chain uses TRBV28 and TRBJ1-1; TRBD1 might be the D (6 bases). The V end was cut by 6 bases, the J end by 6 bases, with 17 bases between. CDR1 is MDHEN, CDR2 SYDVKM, per germline. The CDR3 is made up of 14 amino acids. CDR3 amino acids: CASRRQVPFPEAFF. The CDR3 DNA reads as TGTGCCAGCAGGAGACAGGTTCCCTTCCCTGAAGCTTTCTTT.

This clone was seen once. The CDR3 sequence: CASSPVPYNEQFF. Written as DNA, the CDR3 is TGCGCCAGCAGCCCCGTCCCCTACAATGAGCAGTTCTTC. The gene calls are TRBV5-1 and TRBJ2-1; D unclear. The V end was cut by 4 bases, the J end by 2 bases, with 7 bases between. Germline V lookup: CDR1 SGHRS, CDR2 YFSETQ. CDR3 size: 13 residues.

This chain connects TRBV4-2 to TRBJ2-2; TRBD2 aligns across 10 bases. This CDR3 is built from 19 residues. Germline-derived CDR1 and CDR2 are LGHNA and YNFKEQ. V lost 3 bases to trimming and J lost 6 bases; unmatched junction nucleotides: 16. This chain's CDR3 is CASSQKTRTSGQIAGELFF. The CDR3, as DNA: TGTGCCAGCAGCCAGAAGACCCGGACTAGCGGACAGATAGCCGGGGAGCTGTTTTTT.

CDR3 sequence reads: CASSPLSGGTGEQFF. DNA of the CDR3: TGTGCCAGCAGCCCTCTGTCGGGGGGCACGGGTGAGCAGTTCTTC. The chain carries TRBV7-3 and TRBJ2-1; a possible D gene is TRBD2 (7 bases). The V end lost 5 bases, the J end lost 9 bases, and 20 bases lay between the germline ends. Germline assignment: CDR1 SGHTA and CDR2 FQGTGA. The CDR3 length is 15 residues.

The genes are TRBV5-5 and TRBJ2-7, with 9 bases matching TRBD1. V lost 4 bases to trimming and J lost 3 bases; unmatched junction nucleotides: 8. From germline, CDR1 is SGHKS and CDR2 YYEKEE (reference sequence). This CDR3 has 15 residues. The CDR3 DNA is TGTGCCAGCAGCCCAAGGACAGGGGCAGGCTACGAGCAGTACTTC. Translation: CASSPRTGAGYEQYF.

This clone occurred once. The chain couples TRBV6-6 to TRBJ2-7, with D possibly matching TRBD2 (6 bases). The CDR3 length is 16 residues. Looked up from germline, CDR1 is MNHNY and CDR2 is SVGAGI (reference sequence). The germline V and J ends were trimmed by 0 bases and 0 bases, with 12 bases remaining between them. Written as DNA, the CDR3 is TGTGCCAGCAGTTACTCGGGCGGTAGCGGCTCCTACGAGCAGTACTTC. Protein: CASSYSGGSGSYEQYF.

This sequence joins TRBV14 and TRBJ2-1; weak D call: TRBD2 (6 bases). This CDR3 is 16 amino acids long. The V gene lost 1 base and the J gene lost 5 bases, with 15 bases spanning the gap. Germline CDR1 is SGHDN and CDR2 is FVKESK. CDR3 in DNA: TGTGCCAGCAGCCAAGGACCGGGACTTCTTGACAATGAGCAGTTCTTC. Translating gives CASSQGPGLLDNEQFF.

DNA for the CDR3: TGTGCCAGTAGTACCCTTCCGGGGGTCTCTGGAAACACCATATATTTT. It yields the protein CASSTLPGVSGNTIYF. The J gene is TRBJ1-3, the V gene TRBV19; weak D call: TRBD1 (5 bases). The ends were cut back, 4 bases at V and 0 bases at J, with 13 bases in the middle. This CDR3 region has 16 residues. Germline CDR1 reads LNHDA; CDR2 reads SQIVND (reference sequence).

CDR3 protein: CASTLEGMNTEAFF. DNA for the CDR3: TGTGCCAGTACCCTTGAGGGTATGAACACTGAAGCTTTCTTT. The rearrangement joins TRBV19 to TRBJ1-1; D not certain. Germline V gene data show CDR1 as LNHDA and CDR2 as SQIVND (reference sequence). CDR3 size: 14 residues. The V and J ends lost 7 bases and 0 bases respectively, with 12 bases between them.

The chain employs TRBV11-2 and TRBJ2-6; D may be TRBD2 (5 bases). The V and J ends lost 3 bases and 3 bases respectively, with 15 bases between them. Germline values: CDR1 SGHAT, CDR2 FQNNGV. CDR3 length equals 17 residues. CDR3 DNA sequence: TGTGCCAGCAGCTTTCTTTTCTCCCGGGGTGGGGCCAACGTCCTGACTTTC. Encoded protein: CASSFLFSRGGANVLTF.

This clone occurred a few times. The genes are TRBV15 and TRBJ1-6, with 7 positions matching TRBD1. The V gene's germline CDR1 is LNHNV and CDR2 YYDKDF (reference sequence). V shed 3 bases, J shed 0 bases, and the junction held 8 bases outside the gene matches. The CDR3 is 18 amino acids. The CDR3 spells CATSSGDRASSYNSPLHF. The CDR3 DNA is TGTGCCACCAGCAGTGGGGACAGAGCAAGCTCCTATAATTCACCCCTCCACTTT.

This sequence joins TRBV10-3 and TRBJ2-2; 12 bases are a match to TRBD2. V lost 7 bases and J lost 5; bases outside the gene matches: 5. The CDR3 has 15 amino acids. The germline gives CDR1 ENHRY, CDR2 SYGVKD. The CDR3 reads CAIKELAGGTGELFF. DNA for the CDR3: TGTGCCATCAAAGAACTAGCGGGAGGTACCGGGGAGCTGTTTTTT.